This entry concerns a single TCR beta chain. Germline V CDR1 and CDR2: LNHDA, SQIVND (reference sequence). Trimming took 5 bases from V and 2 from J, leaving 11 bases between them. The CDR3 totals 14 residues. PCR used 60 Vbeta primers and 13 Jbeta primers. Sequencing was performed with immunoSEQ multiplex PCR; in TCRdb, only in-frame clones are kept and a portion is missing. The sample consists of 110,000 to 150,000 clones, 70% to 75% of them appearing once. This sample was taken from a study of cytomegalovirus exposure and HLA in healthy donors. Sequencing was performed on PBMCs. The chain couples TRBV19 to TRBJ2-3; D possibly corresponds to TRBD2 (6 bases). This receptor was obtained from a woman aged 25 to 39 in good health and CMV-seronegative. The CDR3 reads CASSRGSDTDTQYF. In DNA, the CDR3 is TGTGCCAGTAGTCGGGGGTCTGACACAGATACGCAGTATTTT.